This TCR beta chain comes out of a study of shared clonotypes between healthy human individuals. Terminally differentiated effector memory CD45RA+ cells were excluded by CCR7 positive selection of CD45RO-negative cells. Every contributor of samples was a Caucasian grown-up residing in Nashville, Tennessee. Germline assignment: CDR1 SNHLY and CDR2 FYNNEI. The CDR3 runs 16 residues. The junction had 9 bases not matched to a gene; V was cut back by 2 bases and J by 5 bases. Method: immunoSEQ multiplex PCR; TCRdb's copy keeps in-frame clones and lacks some. The sample lists roughly 2,000,000 clones; around 93% were seen once.

The receptor was isolated from a man between 18 and 29 years old in good health. Some clones in this sample may be carry-over from other donors' samples. Sequences were obtained from naive CD8+ T cells from PBMCs. The rearrangement joins TRBV2 to TRBJ2-7, with 10 bases fitting TRBD2. Written as DNA, the CDR3 is TGTGCCAGCAGTGAAACTTATCTAGCGGGAGTGGACGAGCAGTACTTC. It codes for CASSETYLAGVDEQYF.